This TCR beta chain emerged from a study of blood T cell repertoires in COVID-19. Turning to the study itself: Donors in the United States, Italy and Spain gave samples during acute or convalescent COVID-19. T cells, B-cell-depleted T cells, or PBMCs provided the cDNA or gDNA that served as material.

With V trimmed by 5 bases and J by 2 bases, 9 bases remained unmatched. CDR3 length: 17 residues. Per germline, CDR1 SGHVS and CDR2 FNYEAQ. The authors' processing: Estimation of nucleated cell counts relied on the amplification of reference gene primers. Assay used: immunoSEQ multiplex PCR; TCRdb lists only in-frame clones, some missing. That table gives V, J and clone size, and the DNA gave D and trimming. The table shows 180,000 or so clones, with about 82% occurring only once. Each participant's cohort was designated according to participant-reported clinical history. The specimen sequenced was PBMCs or T cells enriched from blood (not recorded which). The receptor's source is a man aged 35-49 years with acute COVID-19. J is TRBJ2-6 and V is TRBV7-6; 7 bases align to TRBD1. The CDR3 reads CASSDRDSRPGANVLTF. The DNA for the CDR3 is TGTGCCAGCAGCGACAGGGACAGCCGTCCTGGGGCCAACGTCCTGACTTTC.